This TCR beta chain was retrieved from a study of regulatory T cells in long-lasting Graves disease. There are 18 residues in the CDR3. The V end was cut by 0 bases, the J end by 6 bases, with 21 bases between. From germline, CDR1 is MNHEY and CDR2 SMNVEV (reference sequence). In building TCR beta libraries, iRepertoire HTBI primers were used together with Arm-PCR of CDR3 regions. TCRdb redid the calling of the multiplex PCR reads with MiXCR, one entry per CDR3 protein. Of about 530,000 distinct CDR3 sequences in the sample, about 16% were seen once. This clonotype was seen a few times. Described time point: newly diagnosed GD, antithyroid drugs for less than 3 months. The TCR library was made from RNA that had been extracted from PBMCs in TRIzol. These records were also assigned to another study, of T cells in Graves' hyperthyroidism and ophthalmopathy.

This TCR derives from a woman aged 35-65 years with Graves disease. The rearrangement uses TRBV27 and TRBJ1-5, with D unclear. The sequenced sample was peripheral blood mononuclear cells (PBMCs), obtained at new diagnosis, from a patient treated with antithyroid drugs. As DNA, the CDR3 is TGTGCCAGCAGTTTATCAGGGAGGACGACCTCCAGGCTTCAGCCCCAGCATTTT. It yields the protein CASSLSGRTTSRLQPQHF.